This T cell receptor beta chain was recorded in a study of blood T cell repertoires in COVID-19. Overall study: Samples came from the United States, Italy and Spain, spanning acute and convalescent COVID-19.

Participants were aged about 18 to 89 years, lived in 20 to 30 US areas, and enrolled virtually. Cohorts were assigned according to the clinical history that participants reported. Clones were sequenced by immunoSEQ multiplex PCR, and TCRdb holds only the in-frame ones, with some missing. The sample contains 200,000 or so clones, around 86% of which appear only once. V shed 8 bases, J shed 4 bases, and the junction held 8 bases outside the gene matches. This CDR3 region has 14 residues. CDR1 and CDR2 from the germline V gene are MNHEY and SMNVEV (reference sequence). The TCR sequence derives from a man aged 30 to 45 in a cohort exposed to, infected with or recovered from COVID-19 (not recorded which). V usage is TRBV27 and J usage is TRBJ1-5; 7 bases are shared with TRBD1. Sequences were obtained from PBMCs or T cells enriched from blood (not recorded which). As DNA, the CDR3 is TGTGCCAGCCTCCCGGACAGGCTTAATCAGCCCCAGCATTTT. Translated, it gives CASLPDRLNQPQHF.